The T cell receptor beta chain described here comes from a study of blood T cell repertoires in COVID-19. Trimming removed 6 bases from V and 10 bases from J; junction bases left unmatched: 4. In germline, CDR1 is GTSNPN, CDR2 SVGIG (reference sequence). CDR3 length: 11 residues. The data were produced by immunoSEQ multiplex PCR, yet TCRdb's version contains in-frame clones alone and is incomplete. The data contain approximately 300,000 clones, more than 80% of them singletons. The rearrangement links TRBV30 to TRBJ2-1, with 9 nucleotides matching TRBD2. The sequencing input was peripheral blood. This clonotype was sampled from a woman younger than 45 with COVID-19, enrolled during active disease. Here the CDR3 reads CACIAGAEQFF. The CDR3 DNA reads TGTGCCTGCATAGCGGGAGCCGAGCAGTTCTTC.